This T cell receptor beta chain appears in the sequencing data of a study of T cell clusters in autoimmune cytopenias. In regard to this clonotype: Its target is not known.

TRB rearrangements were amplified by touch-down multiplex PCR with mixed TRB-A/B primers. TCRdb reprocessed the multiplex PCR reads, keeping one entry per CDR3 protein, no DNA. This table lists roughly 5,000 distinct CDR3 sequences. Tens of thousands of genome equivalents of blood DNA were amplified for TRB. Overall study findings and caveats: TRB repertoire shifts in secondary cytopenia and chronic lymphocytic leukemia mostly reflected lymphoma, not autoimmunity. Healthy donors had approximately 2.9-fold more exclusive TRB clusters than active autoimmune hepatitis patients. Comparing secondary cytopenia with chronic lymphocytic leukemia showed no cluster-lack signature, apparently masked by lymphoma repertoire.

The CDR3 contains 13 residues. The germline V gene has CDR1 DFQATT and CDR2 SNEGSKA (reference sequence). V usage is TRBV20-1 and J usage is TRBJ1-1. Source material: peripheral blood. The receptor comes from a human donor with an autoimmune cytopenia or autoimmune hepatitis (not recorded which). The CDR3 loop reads CSASRRTNTEAFF.